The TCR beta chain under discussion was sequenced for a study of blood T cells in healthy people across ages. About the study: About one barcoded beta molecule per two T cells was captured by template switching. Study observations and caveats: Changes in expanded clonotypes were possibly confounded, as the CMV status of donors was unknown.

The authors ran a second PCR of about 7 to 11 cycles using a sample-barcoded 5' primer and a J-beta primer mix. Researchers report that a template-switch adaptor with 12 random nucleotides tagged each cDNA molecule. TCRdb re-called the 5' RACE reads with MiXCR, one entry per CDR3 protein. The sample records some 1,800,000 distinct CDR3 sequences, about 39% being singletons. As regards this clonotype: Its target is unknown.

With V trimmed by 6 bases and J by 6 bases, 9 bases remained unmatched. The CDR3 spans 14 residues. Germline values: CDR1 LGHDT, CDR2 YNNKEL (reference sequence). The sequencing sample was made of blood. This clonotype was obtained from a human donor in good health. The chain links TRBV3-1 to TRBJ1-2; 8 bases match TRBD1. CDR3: CASSQTQQGDGYTF. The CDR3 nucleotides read TGTGCCAGCAGTCAGACCCAACAGGGGGATGGCTACACCTTC.